The clone carrying this TCR beta chain was detected a few times. Assay used: immunoSEQ multiplex PCR; TCRdb lists only in-frame clones, some missing. The table includes 150,000 to 200,000 clones, roughly 90% detected once. The data stem from a study of blood T cell repertoires in COVID-19. Germline V gene sequence: CDR1 SGHRS, CDR2 YFSETQ. This CDR3 has 13 residues. The V gene lost 7 bases and the J gene lost 0 bases, with 10 bases spanning the gap. Sequencing was done on a sample of peripheral blood. This sequence was found in a man between 60 and 75 years old with acute or convalescent COVID-19. The genes are TRBV5-1 and TRBJ1-1, with TRBD1 as a possible D gene (6 bases). DNA for the CDR3: TGCGCCAGCTCGGGACACCTGAACACTGAAGCTTTCTTT. This codes for CASSGHLNTEAFF.